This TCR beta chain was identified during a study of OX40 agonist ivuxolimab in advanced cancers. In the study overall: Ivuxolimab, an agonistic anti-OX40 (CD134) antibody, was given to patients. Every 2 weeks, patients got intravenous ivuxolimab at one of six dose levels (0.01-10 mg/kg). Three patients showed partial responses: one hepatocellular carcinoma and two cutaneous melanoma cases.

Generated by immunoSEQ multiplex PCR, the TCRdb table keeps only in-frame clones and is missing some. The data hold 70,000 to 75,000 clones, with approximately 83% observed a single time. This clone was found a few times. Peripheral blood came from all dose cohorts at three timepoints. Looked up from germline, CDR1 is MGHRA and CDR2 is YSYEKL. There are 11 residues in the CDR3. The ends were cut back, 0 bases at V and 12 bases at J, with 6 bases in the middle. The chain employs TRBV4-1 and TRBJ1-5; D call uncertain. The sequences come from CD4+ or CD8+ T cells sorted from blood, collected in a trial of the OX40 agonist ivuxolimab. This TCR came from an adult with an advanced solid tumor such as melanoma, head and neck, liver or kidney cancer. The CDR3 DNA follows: TGCGCCAGCAGCCAAGATTCAGTCCAGCATTTT. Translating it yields CASSQDSVQHF.